The 13 T cell receptor beta chains listed next were all sequenced from one sample in a study of blood T cell repertoires in COVID-19. Here immunoSEQ multiplex PCR was the method, and the copy in TCRdb shows in-frame clones only, minus some. This table holds roughly 75,000 clones, less than 90% found once. The sample comprised peripheral blood. Receptors were obtained from a man between 50 and 59 years old with COVID-19, enrolled during active disease.

The V call is TRBV11-1, the J call TRBJ2-1; the D gene is possibly TRBD1 (5 bases). The V gene's germline CDR1 is SGHAT and CDR2 FQDESV (reference sequence). The V gene lost 6 bases and the J gene lost 6 bases, with 18 bases spanning the gap. The CDR3 totals 15 residues. CDR3 DNA: TGTGCCAGCAGGAGCCGGCAGGGCTCGGGCAATGAGCAGTTCTTC. Residues: CASRSRQGSGNEQFF.

The V gene is TRBV12-3 or TRBV12-4, the J gene TRBJ2-1; D ambiguous. V was clipped by 4 bases and J by 5 bases, with 9 bases between them. The CDR3 sequence is 13 residues long. CDR3 amino acids: CASSSLVNNEQFF. CDR3 coding DNA: TGTGCCAGCAGTTCGCTAGTTAACAATGAGCAGTTCTTC.

The genes are TRBV6-5 and TRBJ2-7; 7 nucleotides match TRBD1. Germline V gene data show CDR1 as MNHEY and CDR2 as SVGAGI. V lost 6 bases and J lost 2; bases outside the gene matches: 4. The CDR3 runs to 13 residues. CDR3: CASRRGPAYEQYF. In nucleotides, the CDR3 is TGTGCCAGCAGAAGGGGGCCGGCCTACGAGCAGTACTTC.

The chain has TRBV6-2 or TRBV6-3 and TRBJ2-7; a weak D match, TRBD2 (5 bases). Trimming stripped 5 bases from V and 2 bases from J, with 10 bases between. The CDR3 consists of 13 residues. Per the germline V gene, CDR1 is MNHEY and CDR2 is SVGEGT. CDR3 in amino acids: CASSPDWAYEQYF. The CDR3 DNA is TGTGCCAGCAGTCCGGACTGGGCCTACGAGCAGTACTTC.

This clone turned up a few times. This chain links TRBV4-2 with TRBJ1-4; D possibly corresponds to TRBD1 (6 bases). CDR1 is LGHNA and CDR2 is YNFKEQ in the germline V gene. V dropped 0 bases and J dropped 3 bases, with 8 bases sitting between them. This CDR3 has 15 amino acids. The DNA of the CDR3 is TGTGCCAGCAGCCAAGAAGGGGGAGCTAATGAAAAACTGTTTTTT. This translates into CASSQEGGANEKLFF.

This chain joins TRBV18 and TRBJ1-3; 8 nucleotides line up with TRBD1. From germline, CDR1 is KGHSH and CDR2 LQKENI. The CDR3 covers 17 residues. Germline trimming cut 3 bases from V and 2 bases from J; bases unmatched to any gene: 9. The CDR3 DNA reads TGTGCCAGCTCACCTTTGCCGACAGGGGAACCTGGAAACACCATATATTTT. Its translation: CASSPLPTGEPGNTIYF.

V and J are TRBV28 and TRBJ1-2; no reliable D call. Trimming removed 7 bases from V and 2 bases from J, with 11 bases in between. Germline assignment: CDR1 MDHEN and CDR2 SYDVKM. The CDR3 consists of 13 residues. Written as DNA, the CDR3 is TGTGCCAGCATCTCGGGAGACAACTATGGCTACACCTTC. Its protein product is CASISGDNYGYTF.

The J gene is TRBJ1-4, the V gene TRBV6-5, with 9 positions matching TRBD1. Per the germline V gene, CDR1 is MNHEY and CDR2 is SVGAGI. After removal of 6 bases from V and 7 bases from J, the junction contained 9 bases not matched to a gene. The CDR3 has 15 amino acids. Written as DNA, the CDR3 is TGTGCCAGCAGCTTACAGGGGGCGCTGGGTGAAAAACTGTTTTTT. Its translation: CASSLQGALGEKLFF.

The genes are TRBV2 and TRBJ1-1; TRBD1 might be the D (5 bases). The CDR3 consists of 14 residues. The V gene's germline CDR1 is SNHLY and CDR2 FYNNEI. V shed 2 bases and J shed 5 bases, with 12 bases lying between them. The CDR3 here is CASSETRGGTEAFF. The CDR3 DNA reads as TGTGCCAGCAGTGAAACTAGGGGAGGGACTGAAGCTTTCTTT.

The chain has TRBV19 and TRBJ2-2; D not resolved. The CDR3 is 11 residues long. In germline, CDR1 is LNHDA, CDR2 SQIVND (reference sequence). Trimming stripped 9 bases from V and 1 base from J, with 3 bases between. The CDR3 coding sequence is TGTGCCAGCCGGAACACCGGGGAGCTGTTTTTT. This gives the protein CASRNTGELFF. The full variable domain, rest sourced from reference TRBV19 and TRBJ2-2, is DGGITQSPKYLFRKEGQNVTLSCEQNLNHDAMYWYRQDPGQGLRLIYYSQIVNDFQKGDIAEGYSVSREKKESFPLTVTSAQKNPTAFYLCASRNTGELFFGEGSRLTVL.

This chain connects TRBV7-2 to TRBJ2-7; 9 positions match TRBD2. Germline assignment: CDR1 SGHTA and CDR2 FQGNSA. This CDR3 spans 15 amino acids. Trimming cost V 3 bases and J 3 bases; bases outside gene matches: 6. CDR3 region: CASSLLSGGVYEQYF. DNA of the CDR3: TGTGCCAGCAGCTTGCTTAGCGGGGGAGTCTACGAGCAGTACTTC.

The rearrangement links TRBV2 to TRBJ1-5, with 8 bases matching TRBD1. The CDR3 runs to 15 residues. The germline V gene encodes CDR1 SNHLY and CDR2 FYNNEI. With 6 bases clipped from V and 3 bases from J, the junction kept 7 bases outside the gene matches. The CDR3 coding sequence is TGTGCCAGCAGGCCGGGACAGGTCGCCAATCAGCCCCAGCATTTT. Its protein is CASRPGQVANQPQHF.

The rearrangement links TRBV27 to TRBJ1-1; D gene uncertain. Germline CDR1 is MNHEY and CDR2 is SMNVEV (reference sequence). Trimming left V 3 bases short and J 5 bases short, with 13 bases between. The CDR3 contains 14 residues. The CDR3 sequence: CASSFKAARTEAFF. The CDR3 bases are TGTGCCAGCAGTTTCAAGGCGGCCCGGACTGAAGCTTTCTTT.